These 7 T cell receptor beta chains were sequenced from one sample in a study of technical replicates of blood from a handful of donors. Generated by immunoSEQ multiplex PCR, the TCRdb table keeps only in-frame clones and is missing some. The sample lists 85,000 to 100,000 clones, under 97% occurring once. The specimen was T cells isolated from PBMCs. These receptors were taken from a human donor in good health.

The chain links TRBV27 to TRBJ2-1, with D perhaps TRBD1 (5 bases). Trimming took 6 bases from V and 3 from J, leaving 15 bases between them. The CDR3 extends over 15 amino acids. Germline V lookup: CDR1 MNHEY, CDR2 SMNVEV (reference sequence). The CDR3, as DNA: TGTGCCAGCAGGGGTGGGAAGGACATCTACAATGAGCAGTTCTTC. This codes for CASRGGKDIYNEQFF.

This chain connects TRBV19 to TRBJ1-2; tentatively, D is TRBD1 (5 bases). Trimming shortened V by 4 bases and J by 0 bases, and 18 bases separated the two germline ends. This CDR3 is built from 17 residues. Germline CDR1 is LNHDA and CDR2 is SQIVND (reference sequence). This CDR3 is CASSTNRWAGSNYGYTF. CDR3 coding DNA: TGTGCCAGTAGTACTAACAGATGGGCAGGGTCTAACTATGGCTACACCTTC.

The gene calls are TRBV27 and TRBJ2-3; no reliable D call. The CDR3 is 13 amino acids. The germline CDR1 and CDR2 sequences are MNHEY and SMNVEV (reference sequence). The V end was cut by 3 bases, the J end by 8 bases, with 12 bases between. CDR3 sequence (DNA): TGTGCCAGCAGTTTGTGGAGTCGCGGTACGCAGTATTTT. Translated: CASSLWSRGTQYF.

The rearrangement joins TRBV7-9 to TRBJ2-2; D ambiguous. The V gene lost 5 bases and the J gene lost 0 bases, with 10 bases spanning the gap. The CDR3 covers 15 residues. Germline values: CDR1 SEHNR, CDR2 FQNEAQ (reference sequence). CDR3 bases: TGTGCCAGCAGCCGAAGCCCCACGAACACCGGGGAGCTGTTTTTT. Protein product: CASSRSPTNTGELFF.

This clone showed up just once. CDR3 region: CASSTSRLFSYNEQFF. The DNA for the CDR3 is TGTGCCAGCAGCACTTCTCGACTATTTTCCTACAATGAGCAGTTCTTC. The gene calls are TRBV7-8 and TRBJ2-1, with D possibly being TRBD2 (5 bases). Germline CDR1 is SGHVS and CDR2 is FQNEAQ. The V end was cut by 5 bases, the J end by 1 base, with 15 bases between. There are 16 residues in the CDR3.

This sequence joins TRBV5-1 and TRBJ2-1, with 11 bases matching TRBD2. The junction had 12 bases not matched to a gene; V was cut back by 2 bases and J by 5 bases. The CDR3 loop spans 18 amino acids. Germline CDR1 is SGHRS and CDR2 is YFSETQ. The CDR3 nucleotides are TGCGCCAGCAGCTTTATAACTAGCGGGAGTCGTTGGAACAATGAGCAGTTCTTC. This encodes CASSFITSGSRWNNEQFF.

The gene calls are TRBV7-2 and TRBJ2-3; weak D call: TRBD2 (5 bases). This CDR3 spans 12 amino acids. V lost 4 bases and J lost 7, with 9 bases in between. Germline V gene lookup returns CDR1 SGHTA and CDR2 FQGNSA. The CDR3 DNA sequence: TGTGCCAGCAGCTCCTCCGGGAATACGCAGTATTTT. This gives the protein CASSSSGNTQYF.